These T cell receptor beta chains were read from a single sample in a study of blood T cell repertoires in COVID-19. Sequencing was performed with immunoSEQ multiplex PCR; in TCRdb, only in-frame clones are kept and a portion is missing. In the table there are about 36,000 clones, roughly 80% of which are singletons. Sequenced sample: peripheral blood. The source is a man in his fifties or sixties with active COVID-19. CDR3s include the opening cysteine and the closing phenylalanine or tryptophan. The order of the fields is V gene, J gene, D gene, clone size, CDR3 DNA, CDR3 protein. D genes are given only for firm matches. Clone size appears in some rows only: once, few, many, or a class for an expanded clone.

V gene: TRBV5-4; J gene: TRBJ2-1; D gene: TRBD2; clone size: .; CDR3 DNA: TGTGCCAGCAGCTTACTAGCGGGGGGGGTCTACAATGAGCAGTTCTTC; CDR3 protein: CASSLLAGGVYNEQFF
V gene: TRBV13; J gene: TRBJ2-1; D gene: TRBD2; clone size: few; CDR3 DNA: TGTGCCAGCAGCACGACTAGCGGGGGGACCAATGAGCAGTTCTTC; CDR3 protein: CASSTTSGGTNEQFF
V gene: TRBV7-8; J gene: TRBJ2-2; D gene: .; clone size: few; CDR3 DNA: TGTGCCAGCAGAGGGGACGGGGAGCTGTTTTTT; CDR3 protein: CASRGDGELFF
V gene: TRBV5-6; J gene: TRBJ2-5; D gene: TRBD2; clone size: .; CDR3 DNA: TGTGCCAGCAGCTTGGCTCTAGCGGCCCAAGAGACCCAGTACTTC; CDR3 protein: CASSLALAAQETQYF
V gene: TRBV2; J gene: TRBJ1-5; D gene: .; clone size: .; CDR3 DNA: TGTGCCAGCAGTGTCGATGGGACTAGGAATGGGCCCCAGCATTTT; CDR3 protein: CASSVDGTRNGPQHF
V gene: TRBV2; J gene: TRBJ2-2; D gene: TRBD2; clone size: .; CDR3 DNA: TGTGCCAGCAGTGCCGGGGCGGGAGTAGGCACCGGGGAGCTGTTTTTT; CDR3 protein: CASSAGAGVGTGELFF
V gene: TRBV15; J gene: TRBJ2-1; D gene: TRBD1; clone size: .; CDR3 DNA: TGTGCCACCAGCAGAGTTGGGACAGGGAACTACAATGAGCAGTTCTTC; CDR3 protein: CATSRVGTGNYNEQFF
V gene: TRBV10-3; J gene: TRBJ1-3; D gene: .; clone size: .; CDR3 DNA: TGTGCCATCAGTGAGCTAGGGGGAACTGGAAACACCATATATTTT; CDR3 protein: CAISELGGTGNTIYF
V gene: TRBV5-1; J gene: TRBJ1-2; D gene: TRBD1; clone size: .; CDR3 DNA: TGCGCCAGCGCCGGGACAGGGGGCGCGGGGTATGGCTACACCTTC; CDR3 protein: CASAGTGGAGYGYTF
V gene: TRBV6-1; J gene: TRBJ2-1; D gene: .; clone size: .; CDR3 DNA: TGTGCCAGCAGTGAACGAGCGAGCTCCTACAATGAGCAGTTCTTC; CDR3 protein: CASSERASSYNEQFF
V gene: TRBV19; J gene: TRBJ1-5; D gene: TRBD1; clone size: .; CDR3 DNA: TGTGCCAGTAGGGGGACAGGGCCGCAGCCCCAGCATTTT; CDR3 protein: CASRGTGPQPQHF
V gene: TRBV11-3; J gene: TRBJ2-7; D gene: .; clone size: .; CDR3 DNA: TGTGCCAGCAGCTTAGGGTCTGGGCCCTACGAGCAGTACTTC; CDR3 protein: CASSLGSGPYEQYF
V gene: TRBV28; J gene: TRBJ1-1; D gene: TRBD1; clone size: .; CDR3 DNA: TGTGCCAGCAGCCCCGGGACAGGGGCAGGCACTGAAGCTTTCTTT; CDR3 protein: CASSPGTGAGTEAFF
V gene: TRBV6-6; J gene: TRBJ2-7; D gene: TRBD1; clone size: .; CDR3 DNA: TGTGCCAGCACAAAGGACAGGGGACTCTTCTACGAGCAGTACTTC; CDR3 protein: CASTKDRGLFYEQYF
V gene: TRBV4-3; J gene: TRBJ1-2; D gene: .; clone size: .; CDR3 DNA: TGCGCCAGCAGCCAAGATCCGGGGGTAAACTATGGCTACACCTTC; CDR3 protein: CASSQDPGVNYGYTF
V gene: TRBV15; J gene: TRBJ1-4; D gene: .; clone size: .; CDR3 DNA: TGTGCCACCAGCAGAGGGCCGGGATTGGGTGAAAAACTGTTTTTT; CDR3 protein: CATSRGPGLGEKLFF
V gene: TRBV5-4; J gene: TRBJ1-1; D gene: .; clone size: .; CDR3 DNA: TGTGCCAGCAGCTTGGACCCCTCCGGCACTGAAGCTTTCTTT; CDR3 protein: CASSLDPSGTEAFF
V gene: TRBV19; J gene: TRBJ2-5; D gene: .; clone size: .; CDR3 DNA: TGTGCCAGTAGTGAGACCGGGACTTCCGCGGAGACCCAGTACTTC; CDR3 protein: CASSETGTSAETQYF
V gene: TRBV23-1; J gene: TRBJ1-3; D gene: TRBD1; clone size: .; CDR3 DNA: TGCGCCAGCAGTCAATATAAGGGACAGGGGGATTGGAGAAACACCATATATTTT; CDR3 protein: CASSQYKGQGDWRNTIYF
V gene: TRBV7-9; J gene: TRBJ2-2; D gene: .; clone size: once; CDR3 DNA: TGTGCCAGCAGCTTAGCGGGGGCCCTCACCGGGGAGCTGTTTTTT; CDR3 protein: CASSLAGALTGELFF
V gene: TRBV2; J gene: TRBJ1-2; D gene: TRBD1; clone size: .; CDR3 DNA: TGTGCCAGCAGTCCCTACCCGGGACAGGGGGCACGAAACTATGGCTACACCTTC; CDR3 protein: CASSPYPGQGARNYGYTF
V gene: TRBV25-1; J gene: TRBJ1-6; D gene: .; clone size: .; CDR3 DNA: TGTGCCAGCAGTGTCCAGGGTCAGAATAATTCACCCCTCCACTTT; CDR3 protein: CASSVQGQNNSPLHF
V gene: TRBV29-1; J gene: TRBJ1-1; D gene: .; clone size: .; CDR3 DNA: TGCAGCGTTTTTTTTAGGGGTATGGCTTTCTTT; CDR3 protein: CSVFFRGMAFF
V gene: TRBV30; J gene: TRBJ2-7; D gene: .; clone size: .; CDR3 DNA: TGTGCCTGGAGTGGCCGGGTCCTACAAGAGAGCTCCTACGAGCAGTACTTC; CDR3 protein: CAWSGRVLQESSYEQYF
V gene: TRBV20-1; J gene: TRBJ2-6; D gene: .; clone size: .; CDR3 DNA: TGCAGTGCTAGTACGGCTAGCGATGGGGCCAACGTCCTGACTTTC; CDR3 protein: CSASTASDGANVLTF
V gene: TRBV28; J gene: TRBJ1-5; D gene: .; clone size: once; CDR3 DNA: TGTGCCAGCAGGATACAGGGTGATCAGCCCCAGCATTTT; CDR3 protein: CASRIQGDQPQHF
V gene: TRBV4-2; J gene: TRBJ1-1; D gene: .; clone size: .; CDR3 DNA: TGTGCCAGCAGCCAAGAGAACACTATGAACACTGAAGCTTTCTTT; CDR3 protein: CASSQENTMNTEAFF
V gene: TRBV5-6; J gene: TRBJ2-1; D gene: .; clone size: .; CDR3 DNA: TGTGCCAGCAGCTTGGTTCCCGGGGGTAGCTCCTACAATGAGCAGTTCTTC; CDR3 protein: CASSLVPGGSSYNEQFF
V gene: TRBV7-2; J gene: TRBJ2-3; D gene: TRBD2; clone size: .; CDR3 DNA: TGTGCCAGCAGCTTCTGGGGACTAGAAGGCACAGATACGCAGTATTTT; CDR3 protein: CASSFWGLEGTDTQYF
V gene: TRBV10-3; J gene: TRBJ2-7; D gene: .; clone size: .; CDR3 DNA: TGTGCCATCACCCGGGACTCTACCTACGAGCAGTACTTC; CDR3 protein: CAITRDSTYEQYF
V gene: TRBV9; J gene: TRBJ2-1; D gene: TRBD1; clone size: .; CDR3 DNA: TGTGCCAGCAGCGTAGATGAGGGGGCGTTAAATGAGCAGTTCTTC; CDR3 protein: CASSVDEGALNEQFF
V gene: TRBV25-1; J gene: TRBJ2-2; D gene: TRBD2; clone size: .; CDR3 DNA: TGTGCCAGCAGTGAGACTAGCCCTAACACCGGGGAGCTGTTTTTT; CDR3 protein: CASSETSPNTGELFF
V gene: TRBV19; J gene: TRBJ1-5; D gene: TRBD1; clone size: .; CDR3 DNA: TGTGCCAGTAGTCTTGACAGGGGGTACCATCAGCCCCAGCATTTT; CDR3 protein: CASSLDRGYHQPQHF
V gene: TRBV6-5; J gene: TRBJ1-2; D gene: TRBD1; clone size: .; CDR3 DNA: TGTGCCAGCAGTTTCAGACAGGGGGCCGGGTATGGCTACACCTTC; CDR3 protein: CASSFRQGAGYGYTF
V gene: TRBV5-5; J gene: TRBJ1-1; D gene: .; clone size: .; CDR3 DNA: TGTGCCAGCAGCCTTTTAATGGCGAACACTGAAGCTTTCTTT; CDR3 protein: CASSLLMANTEAFF
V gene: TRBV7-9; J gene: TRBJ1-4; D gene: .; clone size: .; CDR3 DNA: TGTGCCAGCAGCTTGAACGGGCAGGGTAATGAAAAACTGTTTTTT; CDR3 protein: CASSLNGQGNEKLFF
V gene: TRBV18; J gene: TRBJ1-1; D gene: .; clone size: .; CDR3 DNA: TGTGCCAGCTCACCCTACCGGGAAAACACTGAAGCTTTCTTT; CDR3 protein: CASSPYRENTEAFF
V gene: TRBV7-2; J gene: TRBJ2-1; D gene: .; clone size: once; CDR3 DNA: TGTGCCAGCAGCTTTGCGGGGTCGACCCCCTACAATGAGCAGTTCTTC; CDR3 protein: CASSFAGSTPYNEQFF
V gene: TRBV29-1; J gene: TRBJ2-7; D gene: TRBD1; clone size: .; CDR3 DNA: TGCAGCGTTGGGAGACAGGGCTACGAGCAGTACTTC; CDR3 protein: CSVGRQGYEQYF
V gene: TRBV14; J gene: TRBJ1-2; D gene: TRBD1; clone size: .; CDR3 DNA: TGTGCCAGCAGCCCCGGGACAGGGAACTATGGCTACACCTTC; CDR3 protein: CASSPGTGNYGYTF
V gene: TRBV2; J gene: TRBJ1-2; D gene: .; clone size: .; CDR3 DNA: TGTGCCAGCAGCCTTGACAGCTATGGCTACACCTTC; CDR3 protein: CASSLDSYGYTF
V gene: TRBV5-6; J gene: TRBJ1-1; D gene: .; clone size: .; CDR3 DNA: TGTGCCAGCAGCTTGGGGATGAGAAGGGGGAAAGCTGAAGCTTTCTTT; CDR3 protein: CASSLGMRRGKAEAFF
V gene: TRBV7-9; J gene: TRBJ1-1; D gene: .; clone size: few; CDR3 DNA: TGTGCCAGCAGCCCCAAACGAACAGGCGAAGAAGCTTTCTTT; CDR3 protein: CASSPKRTGEEAFF
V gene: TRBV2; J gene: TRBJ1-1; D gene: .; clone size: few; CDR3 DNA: TGTGCCAGCAGTGAAGCCCGAATTACGCGCGCTTTCTTT; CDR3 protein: CASSEARITRAFF